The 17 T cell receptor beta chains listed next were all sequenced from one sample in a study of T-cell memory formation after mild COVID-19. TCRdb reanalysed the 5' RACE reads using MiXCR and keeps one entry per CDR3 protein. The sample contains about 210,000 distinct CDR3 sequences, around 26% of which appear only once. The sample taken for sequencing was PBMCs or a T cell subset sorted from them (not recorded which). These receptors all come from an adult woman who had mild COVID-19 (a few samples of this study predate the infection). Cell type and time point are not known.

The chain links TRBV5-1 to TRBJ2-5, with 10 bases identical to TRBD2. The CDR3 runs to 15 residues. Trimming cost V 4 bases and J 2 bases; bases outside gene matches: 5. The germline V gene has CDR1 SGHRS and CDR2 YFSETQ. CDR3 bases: TGCGCCAGCAGCGTCCAGCGGGGGGGACAAGAGACCCAGTACTTC. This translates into CASSVQRGGQETQYF.

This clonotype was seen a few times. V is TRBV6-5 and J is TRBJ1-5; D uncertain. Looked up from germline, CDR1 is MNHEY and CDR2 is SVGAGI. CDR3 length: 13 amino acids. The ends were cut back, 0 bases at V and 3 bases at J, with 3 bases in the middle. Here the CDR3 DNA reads TGTGCCAGCAGTTACTCCATCAATCAGCCCCAGCATTTT. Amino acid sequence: CASSYSINQPQHF.

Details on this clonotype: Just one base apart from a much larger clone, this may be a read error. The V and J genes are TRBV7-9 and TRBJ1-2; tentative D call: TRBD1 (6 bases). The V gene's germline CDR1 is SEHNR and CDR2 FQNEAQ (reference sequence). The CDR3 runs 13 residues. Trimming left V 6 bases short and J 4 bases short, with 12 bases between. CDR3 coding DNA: TGTGCCAGCAGTTTCGGACAGAGCTATGGCTACACCTTC. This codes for CASSFGQSYGYTF.

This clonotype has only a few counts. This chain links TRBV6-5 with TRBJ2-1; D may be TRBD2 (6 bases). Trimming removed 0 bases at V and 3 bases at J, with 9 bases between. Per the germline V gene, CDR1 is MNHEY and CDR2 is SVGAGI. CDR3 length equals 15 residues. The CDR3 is CASSYSGGVYNEQFF. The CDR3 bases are TGTGCCAGCAGTTACTCGGGCGGGGTCTACAATGAGCAGTTCTTC.

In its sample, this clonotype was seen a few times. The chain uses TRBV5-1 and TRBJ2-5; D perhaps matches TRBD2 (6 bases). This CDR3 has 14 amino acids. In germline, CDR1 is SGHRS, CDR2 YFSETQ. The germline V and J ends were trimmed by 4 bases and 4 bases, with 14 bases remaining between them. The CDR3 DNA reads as TGCGCCAGCAGCGAGGGGACTCCAAGAGAGACCCAGTACTTC. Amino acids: CASSEGTPRETQYF.

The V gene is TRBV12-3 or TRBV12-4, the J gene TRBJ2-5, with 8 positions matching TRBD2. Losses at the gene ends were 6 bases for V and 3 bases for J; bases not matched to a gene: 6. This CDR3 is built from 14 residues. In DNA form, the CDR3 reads TGTGCCAGCAGACACCCGGGAGGGGAAGAGACCCAGTACTTC. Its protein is CASRHPGGEETQYF.

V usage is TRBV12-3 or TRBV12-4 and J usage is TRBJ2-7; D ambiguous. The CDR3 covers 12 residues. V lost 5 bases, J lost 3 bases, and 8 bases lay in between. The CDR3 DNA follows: TGTGCCAGCAGTCCGGCCGTCTACGAGCAGTACTTC. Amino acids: CASSPAVYEQYF.

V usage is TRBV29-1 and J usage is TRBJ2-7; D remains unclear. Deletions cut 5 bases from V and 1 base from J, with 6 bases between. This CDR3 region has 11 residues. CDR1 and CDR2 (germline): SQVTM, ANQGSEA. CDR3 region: CSVLGSYEQYF. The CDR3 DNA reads TGCAGCGTTCTGGGATCCTACGAGCAGTACTTC.

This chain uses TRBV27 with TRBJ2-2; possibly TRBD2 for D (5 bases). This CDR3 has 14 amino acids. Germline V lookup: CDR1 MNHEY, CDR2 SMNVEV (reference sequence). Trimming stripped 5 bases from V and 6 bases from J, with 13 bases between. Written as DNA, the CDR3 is TGTGCCAGCAGTCACTCACTAGTCTCCGGGGAGCTGTTTTTT. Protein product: CASSHSLVSGELFF.

CDR3 in DNA: TGCAGCGTTGTGGGACAACCGAACACTGAAGCTTTCTTT. Translating it yields CSVVGQPNTEAFF. This sequence joins TRBV29-1 and TRBJ1-1; TRBD1 might be the D (6 bases). This CDR3 is 13 amino acids long. Germline assignment: CDR1 SQVTM and CDR2 ANQGSEA. V was clipped by 4 bases and J by 1 base, with 10 bases between them.

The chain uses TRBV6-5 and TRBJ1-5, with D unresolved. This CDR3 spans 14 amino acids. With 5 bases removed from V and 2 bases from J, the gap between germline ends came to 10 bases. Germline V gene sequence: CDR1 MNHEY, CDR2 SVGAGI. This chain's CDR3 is CASSQDGGNQPQHF. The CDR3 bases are TGTGCCAGCAGTCAGGACGGAGGCAATCAGCCCCAGCATTTT.

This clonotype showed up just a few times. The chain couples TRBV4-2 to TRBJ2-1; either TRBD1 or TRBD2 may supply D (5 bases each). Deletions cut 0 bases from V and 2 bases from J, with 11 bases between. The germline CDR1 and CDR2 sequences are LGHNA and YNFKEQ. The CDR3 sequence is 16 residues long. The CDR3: CASSQDVGRPYNEQFF. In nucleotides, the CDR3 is TGTGCCAGCAGCCAAGACGTGGGACGCCCCTACAATGAGCAGTTCTTC.

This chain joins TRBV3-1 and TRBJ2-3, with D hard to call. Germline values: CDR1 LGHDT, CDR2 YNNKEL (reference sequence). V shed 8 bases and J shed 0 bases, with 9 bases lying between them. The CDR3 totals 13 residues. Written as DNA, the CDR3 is TGTGCCAGCTGCGGTCGGAGCACAGATACGCAGTATTTT. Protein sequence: CASCGRSTDTQYF.

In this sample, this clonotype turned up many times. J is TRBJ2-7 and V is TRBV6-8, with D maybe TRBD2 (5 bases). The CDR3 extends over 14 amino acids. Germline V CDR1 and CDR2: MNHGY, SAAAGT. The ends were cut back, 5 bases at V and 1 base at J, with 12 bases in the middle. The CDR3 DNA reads TGTGCCAGCAGTCGCCCTCGAGGGTCCTACGAGCAGTACTTC. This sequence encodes CASSRPRGSYEQYF.

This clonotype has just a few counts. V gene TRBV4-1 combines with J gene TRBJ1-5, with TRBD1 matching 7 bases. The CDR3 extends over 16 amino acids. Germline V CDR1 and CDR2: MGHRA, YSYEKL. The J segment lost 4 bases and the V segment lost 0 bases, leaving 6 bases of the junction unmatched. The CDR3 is CASSQDWTGRNQPQHF. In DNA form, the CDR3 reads TGCGCCAGCAGCCAAGATTGGACAGGCAGGAATCAGCCCCAGCATTTT.

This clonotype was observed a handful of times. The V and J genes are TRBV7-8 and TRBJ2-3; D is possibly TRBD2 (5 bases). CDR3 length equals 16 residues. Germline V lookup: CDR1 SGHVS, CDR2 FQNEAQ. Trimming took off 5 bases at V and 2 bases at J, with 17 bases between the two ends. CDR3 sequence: CASSPGAGYNTDTQYF. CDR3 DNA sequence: TGTGCCAGCAGCCCCGGCGCGGGCTATAACACAGATACGCAGTATTTT.

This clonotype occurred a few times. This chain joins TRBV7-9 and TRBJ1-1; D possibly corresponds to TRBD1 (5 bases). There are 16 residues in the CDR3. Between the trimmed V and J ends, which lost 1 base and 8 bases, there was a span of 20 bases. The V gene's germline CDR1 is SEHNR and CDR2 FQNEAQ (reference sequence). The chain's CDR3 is CASSLELQGKAPEAFF. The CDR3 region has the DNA TGTGCCAGCAGCTTAGAGCTCCAGGGCAAGGCGCCCGAAGCTTTCTTT.